This TCR beta chain was retrieved from a study of blood T cell repertoires in COVID-19. Method: immunoSEQ multiplex PCR; TCRdb's copy keeps in-frame clones and lacks some. The sample records 250,000 to 400,000 clones, 85% to 90% being singletons. V was pared by 6 bases and J by 0 bases, with 5 bases of the junction left unmatched. CDR3 length equals 17 residues. Germline V gene lookup returns CDR1 SNHLY and CDR2 FYNNEI. Seattle's cohort entered during active infection and was followed longitudinally. The chain employs TRBV2 and TRBJ2-6; 10 bases fit TRBD2. The sequencing input was peripheral blood. This clonotype was obtained from a woman in her thirties with COVID-19, enrolled during active disease. CDR3 in amino acids: CASRRTSGDSGANVLTF. The CDR3 bases are TGTGCCAGCAGGCGGACTAGCGGTGACTCTGGGGCCAACGTCCTGACTTTC. Complete variable domain (other parts from reference TRBV2 and TRBJ2-6): EPEVTQTPSHQVTQMGQEVILRCVPISNHLYFYWYRQILGQKVEFLVSFYNNEISEKSEIFDDQFSVERPDGSNFTLKIRSTKLEDSAMYFCASRRTSGDSGANVLTFGAGSRLTVL.